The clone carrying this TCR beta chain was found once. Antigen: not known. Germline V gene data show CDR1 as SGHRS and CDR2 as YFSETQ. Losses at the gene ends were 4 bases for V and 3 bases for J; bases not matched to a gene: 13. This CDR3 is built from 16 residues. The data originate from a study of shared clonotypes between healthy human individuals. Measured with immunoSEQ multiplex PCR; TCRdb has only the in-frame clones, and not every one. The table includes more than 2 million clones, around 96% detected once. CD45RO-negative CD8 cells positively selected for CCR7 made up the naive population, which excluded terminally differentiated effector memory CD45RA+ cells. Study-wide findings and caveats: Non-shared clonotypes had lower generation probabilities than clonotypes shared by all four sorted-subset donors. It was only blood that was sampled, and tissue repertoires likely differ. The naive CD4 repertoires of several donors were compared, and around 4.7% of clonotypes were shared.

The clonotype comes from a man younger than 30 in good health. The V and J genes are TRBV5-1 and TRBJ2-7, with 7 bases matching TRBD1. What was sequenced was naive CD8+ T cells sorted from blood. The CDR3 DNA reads TGCGCCAGCAGCCTCGCGACAGGGTCCATGGACTACGAGCAGTACTTC. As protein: CASSLATGSMDYEQYF.